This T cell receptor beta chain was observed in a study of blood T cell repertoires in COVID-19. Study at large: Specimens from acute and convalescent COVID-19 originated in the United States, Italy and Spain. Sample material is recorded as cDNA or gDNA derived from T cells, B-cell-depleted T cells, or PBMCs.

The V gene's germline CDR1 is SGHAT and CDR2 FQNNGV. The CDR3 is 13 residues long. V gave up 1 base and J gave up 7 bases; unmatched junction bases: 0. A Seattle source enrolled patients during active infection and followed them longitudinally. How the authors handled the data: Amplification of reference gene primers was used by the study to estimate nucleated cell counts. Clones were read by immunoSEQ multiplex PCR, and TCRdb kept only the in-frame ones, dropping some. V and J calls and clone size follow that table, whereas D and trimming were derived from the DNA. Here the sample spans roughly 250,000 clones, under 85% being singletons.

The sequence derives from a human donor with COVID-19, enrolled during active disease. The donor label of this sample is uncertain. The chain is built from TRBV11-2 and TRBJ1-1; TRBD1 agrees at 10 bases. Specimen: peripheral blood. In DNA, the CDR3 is TGTGCCAGCAGCTTAGGGACAGGGGGTGAAGCTTTCTTT. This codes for CASSLGTGGEAFF.